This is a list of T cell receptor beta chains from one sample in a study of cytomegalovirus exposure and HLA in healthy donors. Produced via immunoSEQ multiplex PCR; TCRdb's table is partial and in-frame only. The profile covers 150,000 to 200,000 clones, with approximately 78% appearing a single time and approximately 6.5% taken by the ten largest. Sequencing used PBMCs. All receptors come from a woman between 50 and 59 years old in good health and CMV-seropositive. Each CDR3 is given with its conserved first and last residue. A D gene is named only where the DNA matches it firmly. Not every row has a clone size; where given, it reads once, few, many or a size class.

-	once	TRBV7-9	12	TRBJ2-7	TGTGCCAGCAGCTCCCCGGGGGACGAGCAGTACTTC	CASSSPGDEQYF
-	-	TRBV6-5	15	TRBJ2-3	TGTGCCAGCAGTTACTCATCCGGGTTCAGTGATACGCAGTATTTT	CASSYSSGFSDTQYF
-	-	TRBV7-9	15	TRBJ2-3	TGTGCCAGCAGCCAATCTGGCGCGGGCACAGATACGCAGTATTTT	CASSQSGAGTDTQYF
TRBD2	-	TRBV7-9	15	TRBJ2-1	TGTGCCAGCAGCCCGCCGGGACTAGTTTACAATGAGCAGTTCTTC	CASSPPGLVYNEQFF
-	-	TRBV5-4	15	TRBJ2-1	TGTGCCAGCAGCGCCTCGACTAGTTCCTACAATGAGCAGTTCTTC	CASSASTSSYNEQFF
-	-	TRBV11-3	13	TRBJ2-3	TGTGCCAGCAGCTTAGATCGGAGGGCGGCGCAGTATTTT	CASSLDRRAAQYF
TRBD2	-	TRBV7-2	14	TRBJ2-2	TGTGCCAGCAGACTAGCGGGGGGCACCGGGGAGCTGTTTTTT	CASRLAGGTGELFF
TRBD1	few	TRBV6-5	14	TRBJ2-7	TGTGCCAGCAGTTACCGGGGCAGGGGGCGCGAGCAGTACTTC	CASSYRGRGREQYF
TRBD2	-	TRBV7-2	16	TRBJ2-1	TGTGCCAGCAGTCCTAGGCGGGGGTTCTCCTACAATGAGCAGTTCTTC	CASSPRRGFSYNEQFF
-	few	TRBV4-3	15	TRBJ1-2	TGCGCCAGCAGCCAAGCACACAGGGCGGACTATGGCTACACCTTC	CASSQAHRADYGYTF
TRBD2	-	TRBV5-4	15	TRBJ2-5	TGTGCCAGCAGTCCTAGCGGGAGGGCCGTGGAGACCCAGTACTTC	CASSPSGRAVETQYF
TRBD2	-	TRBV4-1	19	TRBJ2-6	TGCGCCAGCAGCCACCCGACGGGGGGGCCCAGCTCTGGGGCCAACGGCCTGACTTTC	CASSHPTGGPSSGANGLTF
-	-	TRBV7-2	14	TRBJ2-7	TGTGCCAGCAGCTTGGGCAGGGCTTCCTACGAGCAGTACTTC	CASSLGRASYEQYF
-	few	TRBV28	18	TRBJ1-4	TGTGCCAGCAGTTTATCCTCCAGCGGACAGCCCGGGGGGGGAAAACTGTTTTTT	CASSLSSSGQPGGGKLFF
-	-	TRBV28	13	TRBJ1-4	TGTGCCAGCAGTGGACAGTATAATGAAAAACTGTTTTTT	CASSGQYNEKLFF
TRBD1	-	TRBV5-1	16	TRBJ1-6	TGCGCCAGCAGCTTTGGGCCAGGGGGGAGGAATTCACCCCTCCACTTT	CASSFGPGGRNSPLHF
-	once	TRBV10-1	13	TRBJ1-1	TGCGCCAGCAGTAGGAGGGTGAATACTGAAGCTTTCTTT	CASSRRVNTEAFF
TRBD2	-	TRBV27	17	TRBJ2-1	TGTGCCAGCAGTTTGACCCTACTAGCGGGGACCAACAATGAGCAGTTCTTC	CASSLTLLAGTNNEQFF
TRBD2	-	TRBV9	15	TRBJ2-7	TGTGCCAGCAGCGTAGCGAGCGGGGAGTCCTACGAGCAGTACTTC	CASSVASGESYEQYF
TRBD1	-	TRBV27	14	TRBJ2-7	TGTGCCAGCAGTATCCGGGACAGGGGGAGCGAGCAGTACTTC	CASSIRDRGSEQYF
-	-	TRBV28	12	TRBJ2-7	TGTGCCAGCCGAGCGGGCTCCTACGAGCAGTACTTC	CASRAGSYEQYF
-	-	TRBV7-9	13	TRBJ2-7	TGTGCCAGCAGCTTAAGTGTCTCCTACGAGCAGTACTTC	CASSLSVSYEQYF
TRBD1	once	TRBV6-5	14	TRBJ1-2	TGTGCCAGCAGTTTGCCTCAGGGGGCCGAAGGCTACACCTTC	CASSLPQGAEGYTF
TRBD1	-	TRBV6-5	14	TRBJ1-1	TGTGCCAGCAGCCGACAGGGACCAAATACTGAAGCTTTCTTT	CASSRQGPNTEAFF
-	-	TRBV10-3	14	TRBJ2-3	TGTGCCATCAGTAGGCCAGGAGGGACAGATACGCAGTATTTT	CAISRPGGTDTQYF
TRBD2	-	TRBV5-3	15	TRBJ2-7	TGTGCCAGAAGCTTGGCGCTAGCGGGGGCCTACGAGCAGTACTTC	CARSLALAGAYEQYF
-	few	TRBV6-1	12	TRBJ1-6	TGTGCCGGCAGACAGAATAATTCACCCCTCCACTTT	CAGRQNNSPLHF
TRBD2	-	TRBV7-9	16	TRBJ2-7	TGTGCCAGCAGCTTAGCCGGTCGGGGGGGCGGCGGCGAGCAGTACTTC	CASSLAGRGGGGEQYF
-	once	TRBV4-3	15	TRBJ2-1	TGCGCCAGCAGCCAAGATAGGGGGACCTACAATGAGCAGTTCTTC	CASSQDRGTYNEQFF
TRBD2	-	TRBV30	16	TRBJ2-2	TGTGCCTGGAGTGCCACTAGCGGGAGTTTTGGCGGGGAGCTGTTTTTT	CAWSATSGSFGGELFF
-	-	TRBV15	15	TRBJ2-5	TGTGCCACCAGCAGAGAGTCTAGCGCCCAAGAGACCCAGTACTTC	CATSRESSAQETQYF
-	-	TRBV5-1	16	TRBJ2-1	TGCGCCAGCAGCTCTTTGGCCGGGGGAGCGGATAATGAGCAGTTCTTC	CASSSLAGGADNEQFF
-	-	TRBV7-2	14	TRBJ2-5	TGTGCCAGCAGCTTAAGCGGTCCGCAAGAGACCCAGTACTTC	CASSLSGPQETQYF
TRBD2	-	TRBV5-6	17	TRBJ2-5	TGTGCCAGCAGCCAAGAGACCCTTAGCGGGAGACAGGAGACCCAGTACTTC	CASSQETLSGRQETQYF
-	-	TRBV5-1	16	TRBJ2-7	TGCGCCAGCAGCTTGGCCGGTAGCGGAGTCCCCTACGAGCAGTACTTC	CASSLAGSGVPYEQYF
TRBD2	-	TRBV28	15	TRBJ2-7	TGTGCCAGCAGTTTATTCCCTAGCGGGTGGTATGAGCAGTACTTC	CASSLFPSGWYEQYF
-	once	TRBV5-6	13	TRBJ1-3	TGTGCCAGCAGCTTGGCTACCGGAAACACCATATATTTT	CASSLATGNTIYF
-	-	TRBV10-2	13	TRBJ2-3	TGCGCCAGCAGAGGAGGCGGGGCTGATACGCAGTATTTT	CASRGGGADTQYF
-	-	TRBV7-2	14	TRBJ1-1	TGTGCCAGCAGCTTAGGGCCGGGGAACACTGAAGCTTTCTTT	CASSLGPGNTEAFF
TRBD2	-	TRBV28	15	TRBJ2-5	TGTGCCAGCAGAAGCCCCTCTAGCGGGGACGAGACCCAGTACTTC	CASRSPSSGDETQYF
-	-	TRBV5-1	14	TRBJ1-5	TGCGCCAGCAGCTCGGCCCCGGGTAATCAGCCCCAGCATTTT	CASSSAPGNQPQHF
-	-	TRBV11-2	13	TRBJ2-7	TGTGCCAGCAGCCCCTCAGGGATAGTAGGGCAGTACTTC	CASSPSGIVGQYF
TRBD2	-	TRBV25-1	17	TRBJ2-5	TGTGCCAGCAGTGAGGGCAGGACTAGCGGAGACCAAGAGACCCAGTACTTC	CASSEGRTSGDQETQYF
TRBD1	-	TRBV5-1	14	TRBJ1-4	TGCGCCAGCAGCTTGGCGACAGGGGGGGAAAAACTGTTTTTT	CASSLATGGEKLFF
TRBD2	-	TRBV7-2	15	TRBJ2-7	TGTGCCAGCAGGGAATCTAGCGGGAGCTCCTACGGGCAGTACTTC	CASRESSGSSYGQYF
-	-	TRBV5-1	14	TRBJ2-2	TGCGCCAGCAGCTTGTCGGCGAACACCGGGGAGCTGTTTTTT	CASSLSANTGELFF
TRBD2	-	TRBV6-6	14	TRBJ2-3	TGTGCCAGCAGACCTAGCGGGAACACAGATACGCAGTATTTT	CASRPSGNTDTQYF
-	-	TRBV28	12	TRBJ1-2	TGTGCCAGCAGTCTGGGACAACTTGGCTACACCTTC	CASSLGQLGYTF
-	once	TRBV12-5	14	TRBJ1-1	TGTGCTAGTGGCCCAGGGAGGAAGAACACTGAAGCTTTCTTT	CASGPGRKNTEAFF
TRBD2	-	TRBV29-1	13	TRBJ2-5	TGCAGCGTTGAACCTAGCGGGAGTGAGACCCAGTACTTC	CSVEPSGSETQYF
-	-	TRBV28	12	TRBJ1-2	TGTGCCAGCAGTTTTTCGGACTATGGCTACACCTTC	CASSFSDYGYTF
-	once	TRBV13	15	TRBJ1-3	TGTGCCAGCAGCTTACTTCCCCGCTCTGGAAACACCATATATTTT	CASSLLPRSGNTIYF
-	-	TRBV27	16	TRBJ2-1	TGTGCCAGCAGTTTACGGAGGGAGAGCTCCTACAATGAGCAGTTCTTC	CASSLRRESSYNEQFF
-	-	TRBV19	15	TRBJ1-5	TGTGCCAGTAGTATGGGGCAAGCAGGGAATCAGCCCCAGCATTTT	CASSMGQAGNQPQHF
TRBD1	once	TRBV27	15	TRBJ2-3	TGTGCCAGCAGGCATTGGGACAGGAGCACAGATACGCAGTATTTT	CASRHWDRSTDTQYF
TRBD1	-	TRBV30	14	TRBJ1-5	TGTGCCTGGAGTCGGGGACAGGGGAGTCAGCCCCAGCATTTT	CAWSRGQGSQPQHF
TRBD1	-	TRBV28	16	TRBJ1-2	TGTGCCAGCAGTTTAGAGGGACAGGTTCCTAGCTATGGCTACACCTTC	CASSLEGQVPSYGYTF